These 12 T cell receptor beta chains originate from one sample sequenced in a study of blood T cell repertoires in COVID-19. Method: immunoSEQ multiplex PCR; TCRdb's copy keeps in-frame clones and lacks some. The data hold about 330,000 clones, with 92% observed a single time. Sequenced: PBMCs or T cells enriched from blood (not recorded which). The source is a woman between 25 and 40 years old who had recovered from COVID-19.

CDR3 sequence (DNA): TGCAGCGTTGATCCAGGGATGGGGGGCTACACCTTC. It specifies CSVDPGMGGYTF. This rearrangement joins TRBV29-1 to TRBJ1-2, with D possibly being TRBD1 (5 bases). Germline CDR1 reads SQVTM; CDR2 reads ANQGSEA. Trimming removed 3 bases at V and 8 bases at J, with 13 bases between. There are 12 residues in the CDR3. Combining the CDR3 with reference TRBV29-1 and TRBJ1-2 gives the whole variable domain SAVISQKPSRDICQRGTSLTIQCQVDSQVTMMFWYRQQPGQSLTLIATANQGSEATYESGFVIDKFPISRPNLTFSTLTVSNMSPEDSSIYLCSVDPGMGGYTFGSGTRLTVV.

Here the CDR3 DNA reads TGTGCCAGCAGTCCCAGGCCCTACAGCCCCTACAATGAGCAGTTCTTC. Its protein is CASSPRPYSPYNEQFF. J is TRBJ2-1 and V is TRBV27; unclear D gene. Trimming shortened V by 5 bases and J by 2 bases, and 16 bases separated the two germline ends. This CDR3 region has 16 residues. Germline values: CDR1 MNHEY, CDR2 SMNVEV (reference sequence).

The rearrangement links TRBV10-3 to TRBJ2-3, with 10 bases aligning to TRBD1. The germline V gene has CDR1 ENHRY and CDR2 SYGVKD. V shed 7 bases, J shed 1 base, and the junction held 5 bases outside the gene matches. The CDR3 runs 15 residues. The CDR3 region is CAITTGGYGTDTQYF. CDR3 nucleotide sequence: TGTGCCATCACGACAGGGGGCTACGGCACAGATACGCAGTATTTT.

V and J are TRBV30 and TRBJ1-2; 10 positions match TRBD1. Germline assignment: CDR1 GTSNPN and CDR2 SVGIG (reference sequence). With V trimmed by 3 bases and J by 1 base, 5 bases remained unmatched. CDR3 length: 15 amino acids. The CDR3 nucleotides read TGTGCCTGGAGACCCCGGGACAGGGGTAACTATGGCTACACCTTC. Its translation: CAWRPRDRGNYGYTF.

CDR3 protein: CASSLSGGAQNIQYF. CDR3 DNA sequence: TGTGCCAGCAGCTTATCAGGGGGTGCCCAAAACATTCAGTACTTC. The chain has TRBV7-2 and TRBJ2-4; 7 bases are a match to TRBD1. The germline V gene encodes CDR1 SGHTA and CDR2 FQGNSA. The CDR3 has 15 amino acids. V was clipped by 2 bases and J by 5 bases; unmatched bases: 6.

The chain uses TRBV6-2 or TRBV6-3 and TRBJ1-2; a weak D match, TRBD1 (6 bases). This CDR3 is 12 amino acids long. V gave up 5 bases and J gave up 8 bases, with 12 bases separating them. Looked up from germline, CDR1 is MNHEY and CDR2 is SVGEGT. The CDR3 DNA reads as TGTGCCAGCAGTGGCGACAGGTTCGGCTACACCTTC. Its protein is CASSGDRFGYTF.

The chain employs TRBV9 and TRBJ1-2; D is uncertain. With 4 bases removed from V and 4 bases from J, the gap between germline ends came to 14 bases. This CDR3 is built from 14 residues. CDR1 SGDLS and CDR2 YYNGEE come from the germline V gene. As DNA, the CDR3 is TGTGCCAGCAGCCTTCCCGGGAGCCCCTATGGCTACACCTTC. Amino acid sequence: CASSLPGSPYGYTF.

This clone was detected once. In DNA form, the CDR3 reads TGCAGCGTGCGACAGGGGGCCGACTACGAGCAGTACTTC. Its protein product is CSVRQGADYEQYF. The chain combines TRBV29-1 with TRBJ2-7, with TRBD1 matching 10 bases. The CDR3 has 13 residues. CDR1 and CDR2 (germline): SQVTM, ANQGSEA. The trim removed 6 bases at V and 3 bases at J, leaving 5 bases unmatched.

The chain links TRBV4-1 to TRBJ1-5; 9 bases fit TRBD1. Germline CDR1 is MGHRA and CDR2 is YSYEKL. Germline trimming cut 4 bases from V and 5 bases from J; bases unmatched to any gene: 6. This CDR3 contains 15 residues. The CDR3 loop reads CASSPTGGGDQPQHF. The DNA for the CDR3 is TGCGCCAGCAGCCCAACAGGGGGCGGGGATCAGCCCCAGCATTTT.

V gene TRBV4-2 combines with J gene TRBJ2-3; TRBD2 matches 11 bases. CDR1 is LGHNA and CDR2 is YNFKEQ in the germline V gene. This CDR3 is built from 19 residues. J lost 2 bases, V lost 0 bases, and 10 bases had no gene match. Written as DNA, the CDR3 is TGTGCCAGCAGCCAAGAATTTACTAGCGGGGGCCTTGACACAGATACGCAGTATTTT. Translation: CASSQEFTSGGLDTDTQYF.

The chain joins TRBV10-3 to TRBJ2-7; TRBD2 matches 12 bases. The germline CDR1 and CDR2 sequences are ENHRY and SYGVKD. The V segment lost 0 bases and the J segment 3 bases; nucleotides outside the gene matches: 3. The CDR3 is 16 amino acids. CDR3 DNA sequence: TGTGCCATCAGTGAGTCAAGGACTAGCGGGGTCTACGAGCAGTACTTC. This sequence encodes CAISESRTSGVYEQYF.

This chain uses TRBV6-4 with TRBJ2-2; unclear D gene. The CDR3 sequence is 16 residues long. Germline values: CDR1 MRHNA, CDR2 SNTAGT. Trimming took 6 bases from V and 0 from J, leaving 14 bases between them. The CDR3 coding sequence is TGTGCCAGCAGGCTCGGGTCAACCCCGAACACCGGGGAGCTGTTTTTT. It is translated as CASRLGSTPNTGELFF.